The 6 T cell receptor beta chains below all came from one sample that was sequenced in a study of read filtering for tumor transcriptome and immune sequencing. From roughly 390 ng of RNA, a library with molecular barcoded alpha/delta and beta/gamma adaptors was made. TCRdb re-called the reads through MiXCR, storing one row per CDR3 protein. The table shows fewer than 150,000 distinct CDR3 sequences, with 13% occurring only once. Sequencing was done on a sample of a population of CD138-negative cells sorted from bone marrow. Every receptor here comes from a donor at least 40 years old with multiple myeloma.

Comment on this clonotype: A read error may explain this, as a much larger clone is one base away. The rearrangement joins TRBV2 to TRBJ1-1; maybe TRBD1 (5 bases). The CDR3 runs to 17 residues. Germline V gene sequence: CDR1 SNHLY, CDR2 FYNNEI. The CDR3 protein is CASQQRDPWGENAEAFF. DNA for the CDR3: TGTGCCAGCCAGCAGAGGGACCCCTGGGGGGAGAACGCTGAAGCTTTCTTT.

Details on this clonotype: With a much larger clone just one base away, this may be a read error. The rearrangement joins TRBV30 to TRBJ1-5; the D gene is possibly TRBD1 (5 bases). Germline V CDR1 and CDR2: GTSNPN, SVGIG (reference sequence). The ends were cut back, 1 base at V and 0 bases at J, with 10 bases in the middle. The CDR3 length is 15 residues. This chain's CDR3 is CAWSGKGNSNQPQHF. In DNA, the CDR3 is TGTGCCTGGAGTGGTAAGGGGAATAGCAATCAGCCCCAGCATTTT.

The chain is built from TRBV6-1 and TRBJ2-2; 10 bases are a match to TRBD2. Trimming took 6 bases from V and 6 from J; bases not matched to a gene: 4. Looked up from germline, CDR1 is MNHNS and CDR2 is SASEGT. This CDR3 contains 14 residues. The CDR3: CASRESGGAGELFF. Written as DNA, the CDR3 is TGTGCCAGCAGGGAGAGCGGGGGGGCCGGGGAGCTGTTTTTT.

Only a few counts were recorded for this clonotype. V is TRBV4-1 and J is TRBJ1-5; 8 bases agree with TRBD1. Germline V lookup: CDR1 MGHRA, CDR2 YSYEKL. V lost 6 bases to trimming and J lost 7 bases; unmatched junction nucleotides: 11. This CDR3 spans 15 amino acids. The CDR3 DNA reads TGCGCCAGCAGTCATGACCCCAGGGGGCGGCAGCCCCAGCATTTT. It codes for CASSHDPRGRQPQHF.

This clonotype has at least ten counts. This chain connects TRBV9 to TRBJ2-1, with D tentatively TRBD2 (5 bases). Germline CDR1 and CDR2: SGDLS and YYNGEE. This CDR3 comprises 15 residues. Trimming pared 0 bases from V and 1 base from J, leaving 8 bases between. DNA of the CDR3: TGTGCCAGCAGCGTAGGAGGGTTTTCCTACAATGAGCAGTTCTTC. This sequence encodes CASSVGGFSYNEQFF.

Many counts were recorded for this clonotype. J is TRBJ1-4 and V is TRBV4-1; weak D call: TRBD1 (6 bases). There are 15 residues in the CDR3. Germline CDR1 is MGHRA and CDR2 is YSYEKL. The V and J ends lost 0 bases and 10 bases respectively, with 15 bases between them. The CDR3 region is CASSQEGHPGGKLFF. In nucleotides, the CDR3 is TGCGCCAGCAGCCAAGAGGGACACCCGGGGGGAAAACTGTTTTTT.